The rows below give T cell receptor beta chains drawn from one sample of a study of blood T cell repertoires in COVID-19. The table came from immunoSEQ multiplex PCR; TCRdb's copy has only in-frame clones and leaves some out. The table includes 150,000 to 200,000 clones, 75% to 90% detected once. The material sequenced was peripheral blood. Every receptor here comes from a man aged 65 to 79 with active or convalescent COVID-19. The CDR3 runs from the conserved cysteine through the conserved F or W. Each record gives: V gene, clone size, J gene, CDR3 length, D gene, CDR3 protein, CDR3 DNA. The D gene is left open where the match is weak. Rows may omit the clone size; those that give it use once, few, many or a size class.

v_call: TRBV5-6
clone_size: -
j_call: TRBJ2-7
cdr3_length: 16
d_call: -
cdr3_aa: CASSSPPGGPTYEQYF
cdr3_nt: TGTGCCAGCAGCTCCCCTCCGGGGGGCCCAACCTACGAGCAGTACTTC

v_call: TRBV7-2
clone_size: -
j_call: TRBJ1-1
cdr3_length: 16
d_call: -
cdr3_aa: CASSPRRARSGTEAFF
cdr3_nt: TGTGCCAGCAGCCCAAGGAGAGCCCGGAGTGGGACTGAAGCTTTCTTT

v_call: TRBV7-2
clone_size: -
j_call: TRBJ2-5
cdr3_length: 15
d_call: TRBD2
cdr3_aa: CASSPSGGAQETQYF
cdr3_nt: TGTGCCAGCAGCCCTAGCGGGGGGGCTCAAGAGACCCAGTACTTC

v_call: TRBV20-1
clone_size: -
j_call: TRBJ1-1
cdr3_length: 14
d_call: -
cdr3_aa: CSASKADMNTEAFF
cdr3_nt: TGCAGTGCTAGTAAGGCAGACATGAACACTGAAGCTTTCTTT

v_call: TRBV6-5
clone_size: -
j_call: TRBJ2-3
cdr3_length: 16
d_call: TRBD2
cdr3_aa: CASSFLSGGARDTQYF
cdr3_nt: TGTGCCAGCAGTTTCCTTAGCGGGGGGGCAAGAGATACGCAGTATTTT

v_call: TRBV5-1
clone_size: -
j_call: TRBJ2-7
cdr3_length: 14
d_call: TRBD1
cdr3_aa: CASRTRQGASEQYF
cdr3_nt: TGCGCCAGCAGGACCCGACAGGGGGCGTCCGAGCAGTACTTC

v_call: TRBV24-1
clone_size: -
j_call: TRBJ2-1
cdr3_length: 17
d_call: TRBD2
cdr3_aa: CATRGTSGRNDYNEQFF
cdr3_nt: TGTGCCACCAGAGGGACTAGCGGGAGGAATGACTACAATGAGCAGTTCTTC

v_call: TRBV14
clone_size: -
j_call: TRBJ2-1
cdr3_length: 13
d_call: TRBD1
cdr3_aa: CASSQGGQGAWFF
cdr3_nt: TGTGCCAGCAGCCAAGGGGGACAGGGGGCTTGGTTCTTC

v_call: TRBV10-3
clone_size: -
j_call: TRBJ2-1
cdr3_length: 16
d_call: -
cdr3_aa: CAISAGGRQGNNEQFF
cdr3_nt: TGTGCCATCAGTGCGGGGGGGAGACAGGGCAACAATGAGCAGTTCTTC

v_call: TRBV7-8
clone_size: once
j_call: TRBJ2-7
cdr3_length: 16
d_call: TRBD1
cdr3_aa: CASSLMGQVTSREQYF
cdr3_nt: TGTGCCAGCAGCTTAATGGGACAGGTGACGTCTAGGGAGCAGTACTTC

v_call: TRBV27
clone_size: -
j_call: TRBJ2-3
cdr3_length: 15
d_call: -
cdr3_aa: CASSFMSSGTDTQYF
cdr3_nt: TGTGCCAGCAGTTTTATGTCTAGCGGCACAGATACGCAGTATTTT

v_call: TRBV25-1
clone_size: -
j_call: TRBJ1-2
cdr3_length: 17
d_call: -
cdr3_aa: CASSDSQTGVSFKSYTF
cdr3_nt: TGTGCCAGCAGTGACTCTCAGACAGGAGTGTCTTTCAAGAGCTACACCTTC

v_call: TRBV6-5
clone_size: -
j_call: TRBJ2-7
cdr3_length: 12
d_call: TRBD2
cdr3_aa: CASSLGGYEQYF
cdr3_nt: TGTGCCAGCAGTTTGGGGGGGTACGAGCAGTACTTC

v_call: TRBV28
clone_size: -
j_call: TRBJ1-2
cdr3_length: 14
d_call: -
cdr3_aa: CASSDRFTNYGYTF
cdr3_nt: TGTGCCAGCAGCGACAGGTTTACTAACTATGGCTACACCTTC

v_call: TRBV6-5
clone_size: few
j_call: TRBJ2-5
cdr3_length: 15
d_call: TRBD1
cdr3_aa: CASSFSTGPRETQYF
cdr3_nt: TGTGCCAGCAGTTTTTCGACAGGGCCTCGGGAGACCCAGTACTTC

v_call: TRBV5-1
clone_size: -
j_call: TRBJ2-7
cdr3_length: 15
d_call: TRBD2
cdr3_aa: CASSLVSGRGDEQYF
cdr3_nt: TGCGCCAGCAGCTTGGTATCGGGGCGGGGGGACGAGCAGTACTTC

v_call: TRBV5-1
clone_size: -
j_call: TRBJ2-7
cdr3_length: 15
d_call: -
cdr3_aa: CASSSAGRNGYEQYF
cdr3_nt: TGCGCCAGCAGCTCCGCGGGCCGGAATGGGTACGAGCAGTACTTC

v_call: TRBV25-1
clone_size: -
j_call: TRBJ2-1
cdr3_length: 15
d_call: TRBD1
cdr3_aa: CASSVGQGVYNEQFF
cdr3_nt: TGTGCCAGCAGTGTCGGACAGGGGGTTTACAATGAGCAGTTCTTC

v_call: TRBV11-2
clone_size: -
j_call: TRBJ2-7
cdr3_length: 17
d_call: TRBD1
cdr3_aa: CASSLESGQGRTYEQYF
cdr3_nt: TGTGCCAGCAGCTTAGAGTCGGGACAGGGGCGAACCTACGAGCAGTACTTC

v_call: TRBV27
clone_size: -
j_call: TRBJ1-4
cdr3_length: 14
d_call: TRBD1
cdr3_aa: CASTPTGGAEKLFF
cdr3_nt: TGTGCCAGCACCCCCACAGGGGGTGCTGAAAAACTGTTTTTT

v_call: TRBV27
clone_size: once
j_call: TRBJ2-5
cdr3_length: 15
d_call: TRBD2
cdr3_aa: CASSSLLAGVETQYF
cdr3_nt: TGTGCCAGCAGTTCCCTACTAGCGGGAGTTGAGACCCAGTACTTC

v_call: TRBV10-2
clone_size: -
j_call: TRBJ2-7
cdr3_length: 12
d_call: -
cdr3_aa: CASSVQGYEQYF
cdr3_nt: TGCGCCAGCAGTGTACAGGGCTACGAGCAGTACTTC

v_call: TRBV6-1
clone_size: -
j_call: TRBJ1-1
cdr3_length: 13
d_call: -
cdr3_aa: CASSEALITEAFF
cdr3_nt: TGTGCCAGCAGTGAAGCGCTAATCACTGAAGCTTTCTTT

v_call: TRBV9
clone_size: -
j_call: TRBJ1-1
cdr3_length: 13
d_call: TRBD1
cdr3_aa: CASSVGGQGEAFF
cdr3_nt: TGTGCCAGCAGCGTAGGGGGACAGGGTGAAGCTTTCTTT

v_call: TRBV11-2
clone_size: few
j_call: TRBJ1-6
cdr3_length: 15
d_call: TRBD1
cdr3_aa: CASTGYQGANSPLHF
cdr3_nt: TGTGCCAGCACCGGTTATCAGGGGGCGAATTCACCCCTCCACTTT

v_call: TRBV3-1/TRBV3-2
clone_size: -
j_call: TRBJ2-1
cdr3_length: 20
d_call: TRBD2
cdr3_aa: CASSQDLPTSGAISYNEQFF
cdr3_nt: TGTGCCAGCAGCCAAGATCTACCCACTAGCGGGGCTATCTCCTACAATGAGCAGTTCTTC

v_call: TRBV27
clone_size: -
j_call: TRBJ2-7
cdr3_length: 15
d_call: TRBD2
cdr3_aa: CASRPRLAGAYEQYF
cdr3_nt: TGTGCCAGCCGCCCCCGACTAGCGGGTGCCTACGAGCAGTACTTC

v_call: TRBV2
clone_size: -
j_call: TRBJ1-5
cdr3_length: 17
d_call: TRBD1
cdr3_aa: CASRRDRGPKGHQPQHF
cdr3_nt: TGTGCCAGCAGGCGGGACAGGGGGCCTAAGGGGCATCAGCCCCAGCATTTT

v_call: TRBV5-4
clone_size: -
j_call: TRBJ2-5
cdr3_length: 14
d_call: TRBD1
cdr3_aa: CASSLRGRPETQYF
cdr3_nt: TGTGCCAGCAGCTTGAGGGGGCGCCCAGAGACCCAGTACTTC

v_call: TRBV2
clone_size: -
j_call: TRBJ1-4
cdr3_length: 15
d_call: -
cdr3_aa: CASRADSVTNEKLFF
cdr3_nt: TGTGCCAGCAGGGCGGACAGCGTAACTAATGAAAAACTGTTTTTT

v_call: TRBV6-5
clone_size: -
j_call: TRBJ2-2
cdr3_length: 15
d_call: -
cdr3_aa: CASSYSTDRTGELFF
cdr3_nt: TGTGCCAGCAGTTACTCGACAGATAGGACCGGGGAGCTGTTTTTT

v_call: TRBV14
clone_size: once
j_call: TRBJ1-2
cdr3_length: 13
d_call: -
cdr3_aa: CASSSGRGLGYTF
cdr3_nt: TGTGCCAGCAGCTCCGGACGGGGTCTTGGCTACACCTTC

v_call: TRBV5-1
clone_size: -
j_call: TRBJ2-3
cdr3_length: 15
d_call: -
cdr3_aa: CASSQLGERADTQYF
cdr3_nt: TGCGCCAGCAGCCAATTAGGCGAGAGGGCAGATACGCAGTATTTT

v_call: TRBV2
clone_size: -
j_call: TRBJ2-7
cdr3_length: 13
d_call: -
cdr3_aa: CASSEVITTKQYF
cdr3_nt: TGTGCCAGCAGTGAGGTCATAACTACGAAGCAGTACTTC

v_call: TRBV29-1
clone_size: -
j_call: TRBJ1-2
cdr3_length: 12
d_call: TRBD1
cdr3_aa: CSVDRGQGGYTF
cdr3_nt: TGCAGCGTTGATAGGGGACAGGGTGGCTACACCTTC

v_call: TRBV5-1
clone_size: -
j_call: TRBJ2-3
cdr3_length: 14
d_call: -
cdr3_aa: CASSLGLVSDTQYF
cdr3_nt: TGCGCCAGCAGCTTGGGACTAGTTTCAGATACGCAGTATTTT

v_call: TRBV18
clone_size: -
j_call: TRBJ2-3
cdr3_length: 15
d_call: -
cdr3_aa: CASSPPRAGPDTQYF
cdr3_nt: TGTGCCAGCTCACCACCGAGGGCCGGCCCAGATACGCAGTATTTT